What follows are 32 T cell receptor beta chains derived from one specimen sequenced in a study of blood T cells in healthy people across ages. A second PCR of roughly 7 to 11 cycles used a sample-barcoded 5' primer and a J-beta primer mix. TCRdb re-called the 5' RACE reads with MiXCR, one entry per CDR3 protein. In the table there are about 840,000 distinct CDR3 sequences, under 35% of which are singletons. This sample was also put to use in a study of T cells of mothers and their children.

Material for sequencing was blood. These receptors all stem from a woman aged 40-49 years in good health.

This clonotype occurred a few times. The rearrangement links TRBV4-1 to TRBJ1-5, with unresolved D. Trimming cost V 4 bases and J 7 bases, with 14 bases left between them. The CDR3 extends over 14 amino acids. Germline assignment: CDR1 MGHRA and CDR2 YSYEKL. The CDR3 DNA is TGCGCCAGCAGCCCCTCCAGCGTTAACCAGCCCCAGCATTTT. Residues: CASSPSSVNQPQHF.

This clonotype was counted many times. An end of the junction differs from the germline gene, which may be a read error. CDR3 residues: CASSQDVQTYSNQPQHF. CDR3 DNA: TGCGCCAGCAGCCAAGATGTACAGACCTATAGCAATCAACCCCAGCATTTT. V and J are TRBV4-3 and TRBJ1-5; D is uncertain. The CDR3 runs to 17 residues. Germline assignment: CDR1 LGHNA and CDR2 YSLEER.

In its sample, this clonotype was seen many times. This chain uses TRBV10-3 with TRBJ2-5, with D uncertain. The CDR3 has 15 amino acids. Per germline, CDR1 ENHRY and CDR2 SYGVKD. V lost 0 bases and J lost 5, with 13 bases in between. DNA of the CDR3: TGTGCCATCAGTGAGTCGAATAACCTTGGGGAGACCCAGTACTTC. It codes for CAISESNNLGETQYF.

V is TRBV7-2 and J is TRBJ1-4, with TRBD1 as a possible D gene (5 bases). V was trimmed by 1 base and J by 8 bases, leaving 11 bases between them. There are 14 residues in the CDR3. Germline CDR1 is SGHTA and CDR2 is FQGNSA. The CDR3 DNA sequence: TGTGCCAGCAGCTTAGGAGGGGCTCTAGAAAAACTGTTTTTT. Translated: CASSLGGALEKLFF.

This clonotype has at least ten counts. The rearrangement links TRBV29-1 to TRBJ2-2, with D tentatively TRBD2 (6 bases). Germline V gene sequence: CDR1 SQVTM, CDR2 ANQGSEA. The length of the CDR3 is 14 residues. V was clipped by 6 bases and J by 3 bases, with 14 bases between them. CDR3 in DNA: TGCAGCGTAGCCAATTGGGGGGACACCGGGGAGCTGTTTTTT. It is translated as CSVANWGDTGELFF.

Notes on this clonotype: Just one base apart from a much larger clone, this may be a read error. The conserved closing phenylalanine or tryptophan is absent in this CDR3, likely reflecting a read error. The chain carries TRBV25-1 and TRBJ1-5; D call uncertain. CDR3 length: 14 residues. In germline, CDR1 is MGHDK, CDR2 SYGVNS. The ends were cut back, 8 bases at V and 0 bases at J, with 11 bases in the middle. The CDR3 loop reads CASSPRGSNQPQHS. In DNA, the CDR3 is TGTGCCAGCTCCCCGCGGGGTAGCAATCAGCCCCAGCATTCT.

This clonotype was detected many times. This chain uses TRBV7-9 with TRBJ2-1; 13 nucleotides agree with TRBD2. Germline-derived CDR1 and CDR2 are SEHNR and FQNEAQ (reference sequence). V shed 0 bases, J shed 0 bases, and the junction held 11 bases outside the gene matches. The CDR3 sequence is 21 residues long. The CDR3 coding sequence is TGTGCCAGCAGCTTAGCGGCCCTACTAGCGGGGGGGCTTAGCTCCTACAATGAGCAGTTCTTC. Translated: CASSLAALLAGGLSSYNEQFF.

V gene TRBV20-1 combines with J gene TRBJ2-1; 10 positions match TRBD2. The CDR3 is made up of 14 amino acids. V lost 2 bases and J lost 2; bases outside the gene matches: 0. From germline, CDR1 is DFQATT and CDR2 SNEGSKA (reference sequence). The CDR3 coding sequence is TGCAGTGCTAGACTAGCGGGGGCCTACAATGAGCAGTTCTTC. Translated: CSARLAGAYNEQFF.

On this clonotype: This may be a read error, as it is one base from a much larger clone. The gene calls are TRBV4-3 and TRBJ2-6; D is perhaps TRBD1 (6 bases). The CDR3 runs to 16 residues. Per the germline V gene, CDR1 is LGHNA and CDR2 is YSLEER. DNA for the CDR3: TGCGCCAGCAGCCAAGATACAGGGAGTGGGGCCAACGTCCGGACTTTC. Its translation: CASSQDTGSGANVRTF.

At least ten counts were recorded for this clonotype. The CDR3 region has the DNA TGCGCCAGCACCCGCGGAGGGGGCGCGATGAGTGAGCAGTTCTTC. Translated: CASTRGGGAMSEQFF. The chain employs TRBV5-1 and TRBJ2-1; D might be TRBD1 (7 bases). The germline gives CDR1 SGHRS, CDR2 YFSETQ. This CDR3 has 15 residues. V lost 6 bases to trimming and J lost 9 bases, with 22 bases between them.

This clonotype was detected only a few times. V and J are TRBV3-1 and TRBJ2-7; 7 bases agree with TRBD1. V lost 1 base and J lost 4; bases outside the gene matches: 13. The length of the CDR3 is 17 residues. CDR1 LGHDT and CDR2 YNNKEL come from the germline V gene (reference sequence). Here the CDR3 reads CASSQGNTGAPIYEQYF. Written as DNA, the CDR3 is TGTGCCAGCAGCCAAGGGAATACAGGGGCCCCCATATACGAGCAGTACTTC.

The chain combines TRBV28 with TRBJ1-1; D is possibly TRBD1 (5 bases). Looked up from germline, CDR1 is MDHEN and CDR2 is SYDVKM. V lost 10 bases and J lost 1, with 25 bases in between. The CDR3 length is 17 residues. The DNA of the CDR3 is TGTGCCACCGAGCTTGCCCTCGGGGCGCATGGGAACACTGAAGCTTTCTTT. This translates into CATELALGAHGNTEAFF.

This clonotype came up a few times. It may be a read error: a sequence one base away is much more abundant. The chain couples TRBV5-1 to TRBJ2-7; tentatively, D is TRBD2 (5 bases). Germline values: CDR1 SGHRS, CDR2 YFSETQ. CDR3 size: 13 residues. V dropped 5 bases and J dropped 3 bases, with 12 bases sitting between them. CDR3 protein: CASRIGGDYEQYF. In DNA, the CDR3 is TGCGCCAGCAGGATTGGAGGAGACTACGAGCAGTACTTC.

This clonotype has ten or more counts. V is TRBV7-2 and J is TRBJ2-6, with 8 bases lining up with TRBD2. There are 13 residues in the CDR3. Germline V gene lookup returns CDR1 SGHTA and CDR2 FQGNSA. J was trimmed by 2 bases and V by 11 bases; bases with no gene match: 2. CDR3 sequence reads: CAGGGPGANVLTF. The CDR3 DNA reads TGTGCCGGCGGGGGGCCTGGGGCCAACGTCCTGACTTTC.

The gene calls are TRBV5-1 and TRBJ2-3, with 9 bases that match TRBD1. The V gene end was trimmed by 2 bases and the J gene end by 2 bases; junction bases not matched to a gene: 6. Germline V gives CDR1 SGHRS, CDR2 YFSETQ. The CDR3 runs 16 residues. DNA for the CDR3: TGCGCCAGCAGCTTAACCGGGACAGGGAACACAGATACGCAGTATTTT. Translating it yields CASSLTGTGNTDTQYF.

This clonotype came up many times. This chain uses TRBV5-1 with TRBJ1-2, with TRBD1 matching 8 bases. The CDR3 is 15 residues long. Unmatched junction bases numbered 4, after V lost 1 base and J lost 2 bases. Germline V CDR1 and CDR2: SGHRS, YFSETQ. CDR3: CASSLQAGGNYGYTF. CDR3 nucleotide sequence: TGCGCCAGCAGCTTGCAGGCAGGGGGCAACTATGGCTACACCTTC.

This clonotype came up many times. The CDR3 coding sequence is TGCATCGCCTCAGGGTACTACAATGAGCAGTTCTTC. Residues: CIASGYYNEQFF. The chain links TRBV29-1 to TRBJ2-1; D is possibly TRBD1 (5 bases). The CDR3 extends over 12 amino acids. The germline CDR1 and CDR2 sequences are SQVTM and ANQGSEA.

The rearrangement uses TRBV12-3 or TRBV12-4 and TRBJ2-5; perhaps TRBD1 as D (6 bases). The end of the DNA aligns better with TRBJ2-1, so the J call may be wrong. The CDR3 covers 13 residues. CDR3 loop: CASRRDTQETQFF. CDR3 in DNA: TGTGCCAGCAGACGGGACACCCAAGAGACCCAGTTCTTC.

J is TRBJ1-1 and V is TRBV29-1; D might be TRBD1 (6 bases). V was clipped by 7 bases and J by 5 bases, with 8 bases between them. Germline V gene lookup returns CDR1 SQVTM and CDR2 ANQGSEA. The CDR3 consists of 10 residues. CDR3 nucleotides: TGCAGCGGAGGGGGGACTGAAGCTTTCTTT. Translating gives CSGGGTEAFF.

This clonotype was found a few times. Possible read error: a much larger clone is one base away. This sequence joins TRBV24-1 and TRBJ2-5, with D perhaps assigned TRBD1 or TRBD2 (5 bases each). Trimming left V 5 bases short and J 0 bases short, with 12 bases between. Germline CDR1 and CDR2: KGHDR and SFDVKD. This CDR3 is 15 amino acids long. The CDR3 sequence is CATSAAGTYQETQYF. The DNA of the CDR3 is TGTGCCACCAGTGCTGCAGGGACCTACCAAGAGACCCAGTACTTC.

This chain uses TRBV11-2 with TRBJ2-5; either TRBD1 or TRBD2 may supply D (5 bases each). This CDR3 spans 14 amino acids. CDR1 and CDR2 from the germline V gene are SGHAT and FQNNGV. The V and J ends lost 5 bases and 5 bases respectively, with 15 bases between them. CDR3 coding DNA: TGTGCCAGCAGCCAGCCCAGAGGGACGGAGACCCAGTACTTC. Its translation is CASSQPRGTETQYF.

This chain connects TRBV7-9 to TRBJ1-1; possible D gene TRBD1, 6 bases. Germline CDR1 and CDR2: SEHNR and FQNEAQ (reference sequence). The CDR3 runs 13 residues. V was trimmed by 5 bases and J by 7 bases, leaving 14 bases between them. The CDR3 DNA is TGTGCCAGCAGCCGACAGGAAGGGGTTGAAGCTTTCTTT. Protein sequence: CASSRQEGVEAFF.

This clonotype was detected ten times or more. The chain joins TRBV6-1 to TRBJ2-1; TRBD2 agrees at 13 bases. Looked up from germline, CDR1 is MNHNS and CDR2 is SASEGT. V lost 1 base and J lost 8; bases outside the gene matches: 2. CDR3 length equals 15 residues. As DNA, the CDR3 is TGTGCCAGCAGTGAAGAACTAGCGGGGGGGCATGAGCAGTTCTTC. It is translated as CASSEELAGGHEQFF.

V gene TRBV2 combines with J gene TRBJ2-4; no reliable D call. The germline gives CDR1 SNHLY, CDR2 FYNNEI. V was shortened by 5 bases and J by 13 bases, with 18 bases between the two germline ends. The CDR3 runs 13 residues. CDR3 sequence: CASSRGSQNEQYF. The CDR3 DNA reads TGTGCCAGCAGTCGAGGTAGCCAGAATGAGCAGTACTTC. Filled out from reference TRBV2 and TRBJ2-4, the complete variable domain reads EPEVTQTPSHQVTQMGQEVILRCVPISNHLYFYWYRQILGQKVEFLVSFYNNEISEKSEIFDDQFSVERPDGSNFTLKIRSTKLEDSAMYFCASSRGSQNEQYFGAGTRLSVL.

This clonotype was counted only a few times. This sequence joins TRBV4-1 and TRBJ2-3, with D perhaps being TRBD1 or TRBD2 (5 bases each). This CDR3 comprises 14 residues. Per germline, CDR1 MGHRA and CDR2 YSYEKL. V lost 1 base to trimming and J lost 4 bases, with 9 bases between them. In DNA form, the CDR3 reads TGCGCCAGCAGCCAAGTCGTGGGGGCAGATACGCAGTATTTT. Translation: CASSQVVGADTQYF.

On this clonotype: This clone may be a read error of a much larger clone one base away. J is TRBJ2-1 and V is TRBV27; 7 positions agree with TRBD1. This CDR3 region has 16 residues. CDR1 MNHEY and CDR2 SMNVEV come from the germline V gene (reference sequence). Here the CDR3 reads CTSSLYRGSMDNEQFF. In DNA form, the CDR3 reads TGTACCAGCAGTTTGTACAGGGGATCTATGGACAATGAGCAGTTCTTC.

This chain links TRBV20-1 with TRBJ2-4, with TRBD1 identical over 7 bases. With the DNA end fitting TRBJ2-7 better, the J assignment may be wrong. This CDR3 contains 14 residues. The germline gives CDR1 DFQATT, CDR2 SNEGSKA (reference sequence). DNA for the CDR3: TGCAGTGCTAGGGACAGGAGGCGTACCTACGAGCAGTACTTC. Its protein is CSARDRRRTYEQYF.

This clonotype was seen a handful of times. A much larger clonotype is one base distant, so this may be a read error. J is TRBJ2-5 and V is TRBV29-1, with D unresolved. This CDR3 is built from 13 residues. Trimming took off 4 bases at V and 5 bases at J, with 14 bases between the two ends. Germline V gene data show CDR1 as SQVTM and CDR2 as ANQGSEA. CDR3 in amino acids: CSVGTGAGETQYF. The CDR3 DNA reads TGCAGCGTTGGGACCGGTGCTGGGGAGACCCAGTACTTC.

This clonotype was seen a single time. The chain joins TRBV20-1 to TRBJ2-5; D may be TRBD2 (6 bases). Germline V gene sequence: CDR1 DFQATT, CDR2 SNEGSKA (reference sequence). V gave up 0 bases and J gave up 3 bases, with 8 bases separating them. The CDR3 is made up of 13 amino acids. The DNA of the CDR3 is TGCAGTGCTAGAGAACGCGGGGAAGAGACCCAGTACTTC. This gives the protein CSARERGEETQYF.

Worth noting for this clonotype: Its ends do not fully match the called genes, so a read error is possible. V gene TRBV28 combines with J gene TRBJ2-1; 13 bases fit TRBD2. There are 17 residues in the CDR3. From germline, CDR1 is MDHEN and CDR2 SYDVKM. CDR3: CASSLSRTSGGTHEQFF. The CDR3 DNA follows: TGTGCCAGTAGTTTATCTCGGACTAGCGGGGGAACCCATGAGCAGTTCTTC.

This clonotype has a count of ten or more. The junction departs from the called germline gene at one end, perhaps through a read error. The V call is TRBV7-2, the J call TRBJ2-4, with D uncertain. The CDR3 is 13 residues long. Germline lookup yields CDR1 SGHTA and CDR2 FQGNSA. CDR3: CASSLEAKNIQYF. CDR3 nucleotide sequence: TGCGCCAGCAGCTTGGAGGCCAAAAACATTCAGTACTTC.

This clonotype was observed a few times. CDR3 sequence (DNA): TGCAGTGCTAGAGATATCGTAGGGCGGGGGACTTACAATGAGCAGTTCTTC. Encoded protein: CSARDIVGRGTYNEQFF. The chain uses TRBV20-1 and TRBJ2-1, with 7 nucleotides matching TRBD2. The germline gives CDR1 DFQATT, CDR2 SNEGSKA (reference sequence). There are 17 residues in the CDR3. With V trimmed by 0 bases and J by 4 bases, 12 bases remained unmatched.